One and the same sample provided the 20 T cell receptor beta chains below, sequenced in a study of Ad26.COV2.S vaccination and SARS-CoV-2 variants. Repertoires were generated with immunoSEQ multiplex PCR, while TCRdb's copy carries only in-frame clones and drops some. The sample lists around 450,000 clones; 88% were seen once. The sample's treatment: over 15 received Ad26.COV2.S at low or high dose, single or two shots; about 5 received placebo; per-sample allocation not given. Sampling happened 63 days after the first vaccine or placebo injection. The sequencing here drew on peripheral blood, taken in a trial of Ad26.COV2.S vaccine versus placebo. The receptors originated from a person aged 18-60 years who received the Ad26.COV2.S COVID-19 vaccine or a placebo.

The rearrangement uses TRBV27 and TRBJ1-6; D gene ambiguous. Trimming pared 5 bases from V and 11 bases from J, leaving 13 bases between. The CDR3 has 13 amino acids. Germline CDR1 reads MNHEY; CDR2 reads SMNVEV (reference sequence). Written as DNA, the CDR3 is TGTGCCAGCAGTCCTAAGGACGGAGCACCCCTCCACTTT. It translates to CASSPKDGAPLHF.

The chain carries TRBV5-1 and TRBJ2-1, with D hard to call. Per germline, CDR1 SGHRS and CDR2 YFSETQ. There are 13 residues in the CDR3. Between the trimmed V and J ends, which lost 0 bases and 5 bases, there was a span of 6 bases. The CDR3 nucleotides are TGCGCCAGCAGCTTGGCCCAAAACAATGAGCAGTTCTTC. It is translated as CASSLAQNNEQFF.

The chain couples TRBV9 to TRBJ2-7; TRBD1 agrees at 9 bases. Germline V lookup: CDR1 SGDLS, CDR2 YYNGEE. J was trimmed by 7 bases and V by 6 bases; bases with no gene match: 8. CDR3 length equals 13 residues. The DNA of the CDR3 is TGTGCCAGCACCGGACAGGGGTTTGGGGAGCAGTACTTC. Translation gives CASTGQGFGEQYF.

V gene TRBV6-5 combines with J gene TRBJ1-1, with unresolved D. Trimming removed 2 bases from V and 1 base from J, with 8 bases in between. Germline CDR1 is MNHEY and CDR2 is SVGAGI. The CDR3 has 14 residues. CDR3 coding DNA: TGTGCCAGCAGTTACGACGACGGGAACACTGAAGCTTTCTTT. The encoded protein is CASSYDDGNTEAFF.

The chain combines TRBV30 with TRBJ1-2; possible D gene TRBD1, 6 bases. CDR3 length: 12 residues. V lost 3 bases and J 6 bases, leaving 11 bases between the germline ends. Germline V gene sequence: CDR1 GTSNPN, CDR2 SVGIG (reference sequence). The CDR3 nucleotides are TGTGCCTGGAGAGACCAGGGGAATGGCTACACCTTC. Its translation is CAWRDQGNGYTF.

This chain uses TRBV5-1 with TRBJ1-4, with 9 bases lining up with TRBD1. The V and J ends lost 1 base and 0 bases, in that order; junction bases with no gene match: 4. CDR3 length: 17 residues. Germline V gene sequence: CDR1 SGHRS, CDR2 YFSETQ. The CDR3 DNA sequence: TGCGCCAGCAGCTTGAGGACAGGGGCTGCAACTAATGAAAAACTGTTTTTT. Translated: CASSLRTGAATNEKLFF. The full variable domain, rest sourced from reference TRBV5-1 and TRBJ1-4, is KAGVTQTPRYLIKTRGQQVTLSCSPISGHRSVSWYQQTPGQGLQFLFEYFSETQRNKGNFPGRFSGRQFSNSRSEMNVSTLELGDSALYLCASSLRTGAATNEKLFFGSGTQLSVL.

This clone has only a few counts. CDR3 in DNA: TGTGCCAGTAAACCCACAGCCACCTACGAGCAGTACTTC. Translating gives CASKPTATYEQYF. The chain couples TRBV7-3 to TRBJ2-7; D gene uncertain. The CDR3 covers 13 residues. Trimming left V 9 bases short and J 2 bases short, with 14 bases between. Germline V CDR1 and CDR2: SGHTA, FQGTGA.

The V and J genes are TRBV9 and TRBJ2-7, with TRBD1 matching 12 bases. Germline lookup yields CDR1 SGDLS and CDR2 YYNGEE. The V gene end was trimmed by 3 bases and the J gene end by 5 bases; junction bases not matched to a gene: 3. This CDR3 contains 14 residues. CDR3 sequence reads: CASSAGTGGHEQYF. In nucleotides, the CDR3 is TGTGCCAGCAGCGCCGGGACAGGGGGCCACGAGCAGTACTTC.

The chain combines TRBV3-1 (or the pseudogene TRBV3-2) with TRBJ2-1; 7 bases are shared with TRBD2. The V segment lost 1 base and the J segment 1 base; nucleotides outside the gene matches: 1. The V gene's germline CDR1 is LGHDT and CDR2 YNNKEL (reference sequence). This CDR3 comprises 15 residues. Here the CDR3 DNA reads TGTGCCAGCAGCCAAGGACTAGCTTCCTACAATGAGCAGTTCTTC. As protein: CASSQGLASYNEQFF.

Here the CDR3 reads CASSLVRGWEQYF. As DNA, the CDR3 is TGTGCCAGCAGTTTAGTTCGGGGCTGGGAGCAGTACTTC. The chain combines TRBV12-3 or TRBV12-4 with TRBJ2-7; D is tentatively TRBD1 or TRBD2 (5 bases each). The CDR3 extends over 13 amino acids. V was trimmed by 1 base and J by 7 bases, leaving 11 bases between them.

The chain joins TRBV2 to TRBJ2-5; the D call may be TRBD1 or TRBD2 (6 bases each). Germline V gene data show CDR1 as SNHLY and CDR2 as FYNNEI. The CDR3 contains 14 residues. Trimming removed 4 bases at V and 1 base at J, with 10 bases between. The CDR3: CASSAWGAQETQYF. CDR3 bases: TGTGCCAGCAGTGCCTGGGGGGCCCAAGAGACCCAGTACTTC.

The CDR3 DNA reads TGTGCCAGTAGTCCCCAACTAGGGGGATACAATGAGCAGTTCTTC. Its translation: CASSPQLGGYNEQFF. This chain links TRBV19 with TRBJ2-1; tentative D call: TRBD1 (6 bases). V lost 5 bases and J lost 4, with 15 bases in between. This CDR3 has 15 amino acids. The germline V gene encodes CDR1 LNHDA and CDR2 SQIVND (reference sequence).

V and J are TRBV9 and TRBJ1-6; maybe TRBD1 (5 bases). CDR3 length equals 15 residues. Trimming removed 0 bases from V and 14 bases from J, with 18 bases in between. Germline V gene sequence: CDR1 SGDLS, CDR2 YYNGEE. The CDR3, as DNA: TGTGCCAGCAGCGTAGAGGTGCCCGTCGGGGGAACCCTCCACTTT. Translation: CASSVEVPVGGTLHF. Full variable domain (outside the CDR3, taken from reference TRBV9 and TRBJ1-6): DSGVTQTPKHLITATGQRVTLRCSPRSGDLSVYWYQQSLDQGLQFLIQYYNGEERAKGNILERFSAQQFPDLHSELNLSSLELGDSALYFCASSVEVPVGGTLHFGNGTRLTVT.

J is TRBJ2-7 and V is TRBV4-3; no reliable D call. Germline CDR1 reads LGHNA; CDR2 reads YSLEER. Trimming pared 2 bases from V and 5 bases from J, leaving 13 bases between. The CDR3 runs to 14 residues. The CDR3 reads CASSQRWSSHEQYF. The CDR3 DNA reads TGCGCCAGCAGCCAAAGATGGAGTTCCCACGAGCAGTACTTC.

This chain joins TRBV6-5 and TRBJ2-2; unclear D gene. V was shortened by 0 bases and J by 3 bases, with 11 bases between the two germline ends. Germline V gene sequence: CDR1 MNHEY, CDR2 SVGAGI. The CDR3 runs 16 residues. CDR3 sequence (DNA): TGTGCCAGCAGTTACTCGACAAAGTATGACACCGGGGAGCTGTTTTTT. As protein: CASSYSTKYDTGELFF.

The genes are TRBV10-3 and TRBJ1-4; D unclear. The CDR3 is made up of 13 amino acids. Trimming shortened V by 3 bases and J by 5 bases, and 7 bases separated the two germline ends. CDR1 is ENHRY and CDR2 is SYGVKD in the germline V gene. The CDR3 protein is CAISDSGNEKLFF. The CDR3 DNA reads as TGTGCCATCAGTGATTCCGGCAATGAAAAACTGTTTTTT.

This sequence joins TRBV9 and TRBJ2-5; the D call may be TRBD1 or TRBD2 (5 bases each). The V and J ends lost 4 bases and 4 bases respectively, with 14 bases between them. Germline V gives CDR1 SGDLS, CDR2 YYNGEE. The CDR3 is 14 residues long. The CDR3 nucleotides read TGTGCCAGCAGCAGAAGTGGGGGTGGAGAGACCCAGTACTTC. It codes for CASSRSGGGETQYF.

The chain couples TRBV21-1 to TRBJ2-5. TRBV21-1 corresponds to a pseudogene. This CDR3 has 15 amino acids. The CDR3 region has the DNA TGTGCCAGCTCCCGTAGGTATCGCTTCCAAGAGACCCAGTACTTC. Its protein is CASSRRYRFQETQYF.

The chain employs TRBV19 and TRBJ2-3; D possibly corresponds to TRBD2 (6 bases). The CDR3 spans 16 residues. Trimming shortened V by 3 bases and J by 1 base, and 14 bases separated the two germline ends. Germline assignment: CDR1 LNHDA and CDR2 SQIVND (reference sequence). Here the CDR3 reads CASSISGSYGTDTQYF. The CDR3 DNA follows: TGTGCCAGTAGTATCAGCGGGTCCTACGGCACAGATACGCAGTATTTT. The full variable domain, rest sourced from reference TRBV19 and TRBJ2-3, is DGGITQSPKYLFRKEGQNVTLSCEQNLNHDAMYWYRQDPGQGLRLIYYSQIVNDFQKGDIAEGYSVSREKKESFPLTVTSAQKNPTAFYLCASSISGSYGTDTQYFGPGTRLTVL.

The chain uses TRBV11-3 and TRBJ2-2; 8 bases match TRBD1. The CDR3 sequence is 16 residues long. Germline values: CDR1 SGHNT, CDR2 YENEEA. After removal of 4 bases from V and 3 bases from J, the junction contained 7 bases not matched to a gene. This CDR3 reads CASSSGQGVDTGELFF. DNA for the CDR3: TGTGCCAGCAGCTCCGGACAGGGTGTCGACACCGGGGAGCTGTTTTTT.